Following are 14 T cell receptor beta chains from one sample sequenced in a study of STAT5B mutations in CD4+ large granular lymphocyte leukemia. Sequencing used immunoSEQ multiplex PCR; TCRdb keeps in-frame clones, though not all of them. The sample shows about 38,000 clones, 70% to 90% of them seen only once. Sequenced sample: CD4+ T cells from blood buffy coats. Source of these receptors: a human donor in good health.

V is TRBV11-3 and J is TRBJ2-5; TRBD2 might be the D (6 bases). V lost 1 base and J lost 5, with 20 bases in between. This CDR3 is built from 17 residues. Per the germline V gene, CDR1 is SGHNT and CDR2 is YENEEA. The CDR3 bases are TGTGCCAGCAGCTTAGGGCACCGGGACTCTAACAAGGAGACCCAGTACTTC. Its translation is CASSLGHRDSNKETQYF.

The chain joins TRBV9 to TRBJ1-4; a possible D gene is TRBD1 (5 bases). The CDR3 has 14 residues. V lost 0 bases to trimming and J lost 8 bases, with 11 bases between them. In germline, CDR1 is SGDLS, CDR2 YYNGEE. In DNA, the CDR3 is TGTGCCAGCAGCGTAGGAGCCCAGGGAGAAAAACTGTTTTTT. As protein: CASSVGAQGEKLFF.

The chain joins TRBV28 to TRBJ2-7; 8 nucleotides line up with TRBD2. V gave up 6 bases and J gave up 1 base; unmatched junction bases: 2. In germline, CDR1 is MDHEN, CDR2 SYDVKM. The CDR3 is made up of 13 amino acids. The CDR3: CASRRGASYEQYF. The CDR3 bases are TGTGCCAGCAGGCGGGGGGCTTCCTACGAGCAGTACTTC.

The CDR3 nucleotides are TGCGCCAGCAGCCAGCGGGGGGATCAAGAGACCCAGTACTTC. Its translation: CASSQRGDQETQYF. The chain has TRBV5-1 and TRBJ2-5, with TRBD2 identical over 9 bases. The CDR3 covers 14 residues. V lost 4 bases, J lost 2 bases, and 3 bases stayed unmatched. Germline loops: CDR1 SGHRS, CDR2 YFSETQ.

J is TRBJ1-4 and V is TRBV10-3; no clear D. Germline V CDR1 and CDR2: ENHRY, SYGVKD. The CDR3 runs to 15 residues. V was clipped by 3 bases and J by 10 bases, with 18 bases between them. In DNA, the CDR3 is TGTGCCATCAGTGAATCCCAGGTTGACCGGGGAAAACTGTTTTTT. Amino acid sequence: CAISESQVDRGKLFF.

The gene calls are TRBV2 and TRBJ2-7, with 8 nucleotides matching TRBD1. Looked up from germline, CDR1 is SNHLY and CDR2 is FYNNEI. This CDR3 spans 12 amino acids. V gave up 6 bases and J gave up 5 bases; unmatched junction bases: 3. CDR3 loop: CASSRGLNEQYF. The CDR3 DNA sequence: TGTGCCAGCAGCAGGGGGCTCAACGAGCAGTACTTC. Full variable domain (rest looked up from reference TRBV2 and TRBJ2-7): EPEVTQTPSHQVTQMGQEVILRCVPISNHLYFYWYRQILGQKVEFLVSFYNNEISEKSEIFDDQFSVERPDGSNFTLKIRSTKLEDSAMYFCASSRGLNEQYFGPGTRLTVT.

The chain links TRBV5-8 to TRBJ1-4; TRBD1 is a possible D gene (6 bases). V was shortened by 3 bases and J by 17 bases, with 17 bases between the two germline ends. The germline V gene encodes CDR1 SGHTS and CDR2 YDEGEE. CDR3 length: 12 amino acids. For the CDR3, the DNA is TGTGCCAGCAGCTCAATGGGGGACACGGGTTTTTTT. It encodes CASSSMGDTGFF.

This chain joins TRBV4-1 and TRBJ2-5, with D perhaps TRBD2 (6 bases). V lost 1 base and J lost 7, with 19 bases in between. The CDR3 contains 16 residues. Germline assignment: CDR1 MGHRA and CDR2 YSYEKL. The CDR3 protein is CASSQGPEGLGGTQYF. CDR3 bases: TGCGCCAGCAGCCAAGGCCCCGAGGGCTTGGGAGGGACCCAGTACTTC.

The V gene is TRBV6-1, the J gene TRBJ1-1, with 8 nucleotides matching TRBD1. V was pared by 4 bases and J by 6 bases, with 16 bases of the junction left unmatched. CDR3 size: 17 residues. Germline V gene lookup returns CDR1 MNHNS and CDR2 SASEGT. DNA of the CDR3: TGTGCCAGCAGTGGACTTCAGGGGGCCGTGGGTTCTGCTGAAGCTTTCTTT. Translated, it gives CASSGLQGAVGSAEAFF.

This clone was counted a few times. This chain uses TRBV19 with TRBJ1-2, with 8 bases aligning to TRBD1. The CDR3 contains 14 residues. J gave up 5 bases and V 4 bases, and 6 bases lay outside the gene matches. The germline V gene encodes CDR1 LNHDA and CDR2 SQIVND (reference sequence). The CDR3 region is CASSSRQGRYGYTF. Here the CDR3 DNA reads TGTGCCAGTAGTAGTCGACAGGGGCGGTATGGCTACACCTTC.

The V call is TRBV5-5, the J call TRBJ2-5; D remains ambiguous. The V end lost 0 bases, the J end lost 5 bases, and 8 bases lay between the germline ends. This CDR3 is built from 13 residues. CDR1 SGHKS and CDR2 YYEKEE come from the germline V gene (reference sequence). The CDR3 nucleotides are TGTGCCAGCAGCTTGGAGGGTAGGGAGACCCAGTACTTC. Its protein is CASSLEGRETQYF.

The CDR3 DNA sequence: TGTGCCAGCAGTGACCCCTCAGAGTCCGGCGGGGGGCCTTTGGGAGATACGCAGTATTTT. It is translated as CASSDPSESGGGPLGDTQYF. The J gene is TRBJ2-3, the V gene TRBV6-1, with 8 bases lining up with TRBD2. Germline CDR1 MNHNS, CDR2 SASEGT. J lost 5 bases, V lost 3 bases, and 22 bases had no gene match. This CDR3 has 20 residues.

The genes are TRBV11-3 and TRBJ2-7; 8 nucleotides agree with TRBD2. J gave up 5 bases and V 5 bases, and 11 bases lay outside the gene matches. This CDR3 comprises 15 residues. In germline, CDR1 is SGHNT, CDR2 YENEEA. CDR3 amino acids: CASSPAGGPNNEQYF. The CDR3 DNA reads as TGTGCCAGCAGCCCTGCGGGAGGTCCGAATAACGAGCAGTACTTC.

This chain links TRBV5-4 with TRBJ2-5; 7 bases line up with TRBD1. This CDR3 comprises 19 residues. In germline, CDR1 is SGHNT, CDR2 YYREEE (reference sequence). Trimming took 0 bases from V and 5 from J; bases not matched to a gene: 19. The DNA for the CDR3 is TGTGCCAGCAGCTTGGAGAGGGGGCCGGGGCCACGGAAAGGGGAGACCCAGTACTTC. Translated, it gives CASSLERGPGPRKGETQYF.